This T cell receptor beta chain was obtained from a study of T cell responses to AZD1222 COVID-19 vaccine. In its sample, this clone was seen once. Trimming took 6 bases from V and 10 from J, leaving 13 bases between them. Germline-derived CDR1 and CDR2 are SEHNR and FQNEAQ (reference sequence). This CDR3 contains 12 residues. Only in-frame clones appear in the TCRdb table, and some are missing; sequencing was by immunoSEQ multiplex PCR. The table lists roughly 86,000 clones, 85% of them singletons, with 4.5% in the top ten. This sequence joins TRBV7-9 and TRBJ2-4; D unresolved. Sequencing was performed on peripheral blood, taken 28 days after the second AZD1222 dose. This clonotype originated in an adult who received the AZD1222 COVID-19 vaccine. The CDR3 loop reads CASSRTPGIQYF. CDR3 DNA: TGTGCCAGCAGTAGGACCCCGGGTATTCAGTACTTC.